This T cell receptor beta chain was observed in a study of cytomegalovirus exposure and HLA in healthy donors. PCR involved 60 Vbeta and 13 Jbeta primers. The assay was immunoSEQ multiplex PCR, and TCRdb's table has in-frame clones only and misses some. The repertoire holds about 84,000 clones, with 78% as singletons. Notes on this clone: Antigen: not known.

This cohort consisted of healthy bone marrow donors. Study-wide findings and caveats: As a later analysis revealed, most CMV-associated TCR beta chains appeared HLA-restricted. Earlier analysis looked at TCR beta V segments, and most were productive about 90% or about 30% of the time.

From germline, CDR1 is MDHEN and CDR2 SYDVKM. This CDR3 spans 13 amino acids. V lost 6 bases and J 3 bases, leaving 9 bases between the germline ends. This sequence was found in a male donor in good health and CMV-seropositive. The V call is TRBV28, the J call TRBJ2-1; D may be TRBD2 (6 bases). Sequencing input: PBMCs. CDR3 amino acids: CASSWTNYNEQFF. CDR3 DNA: TGTGCCAGCAGCTGGACTAACTACAATGAGCAGTTCTTC.